The 21 T cell receptor beta chains below were found in one sample sequenced in a study of T cells expressing NK-cell markers. TCRdb reworked the 5' RACE reads into one entry per CDR3 protein, no DNA. This sample lists about 550,000 distinct CDR3 sequences; its ten largest clones have under 4.5%. Sequencing input: blood T cells: a sorted CD56 or NKG2C T cell subset, CD4+ or CD8+ T cells, or bulk PBMC T cells (not recorded which). Receptor source: a man in his late teens or twenties in good health.

V is TRBV7-3 and J is TRBJ2-1. CDR3 length equals 13 residues. Germline loops: CDR1 SGHTA, CDR2 FQGTGA. CDR3 sequence reads: CASSPQSNDEQFF.

The J gene is TRBJ2-1, the V gene TRBV25-1; the D call of TRBD1 rests on TCRdb alone, since no DNA is present to check it. The germline V gene encodes CDR1 MGHDK and CDR2 SYGVNS. The CDR3 covers 16 residues. CDR3: CASKPSTGESYNEQFF.

The V call is TRBV29-1, the J call TRBJ1-5; the TCRdb D gene call, TRBD1, has no DNA to confirm it. The CDR3 totals 13 residues. Germline CDR1 and CDR2: SQVTM and ANQGSEA. This CDR3 reads CSAKTARNQPQHF. The variable domain in full, with the rest retrieved from reference TRBV29-1 and TRBJ1-5, is SAVISQKPSRDICQRGTSLTIQCQVDSQVTMMFWYRQQPGQSLTLIATANQGSEATYESGFVIDKFPISRPNLTFSTLTVSNMSPEDSSIYLCSAKTARNQPQHFGDGTRLSIL.

V usage is TRBV10-3 and J usage is TRBJ2-6; the TCRdb D gene call, TRBD1, has no DNA to confirm it. There are 18 residues in the CDR3. CDR1 is ENHRY, CDR2 SYGVKD, per germline. CDR3 amino acids: CAISEFREVNSGANVLTF.

The V call is TRBV27, the J call TRBJ2-1; as DNA is missing, the TRBD1 call by TCRdb cannot be tested. The germline V gene encodes CDR1 MNHEY and CDR2 SMNVEV (reference sequence). CDR3 size: 18 residues. CDR3 residues: CASSITTGVPYRSNEQFF.

This rearrangement joins TRBV6-5 to TRBJ2-7; TCRdb returns TRBD1, unconfirmable since there is no DNA. The CDR3 contains 12 residues. CDR1 and CDR2 (germline): MNHEY, SVGAGI. CDR3: CASWRGAGEQYF.

This chain joins TRBV10-3 and TRBJ2-3; the D gene TCRdb calls, TRBD2, cannot be checked with no DNA. From germline, CDR1 is ENHRY and CDR2 SYGVKD. CDR3 length equals 16 residues. The CDR3 sequence is CAISERGAGVTDTQYF.

The V gene is TRBV24-1, the J gene TRBJ2-4; the TCRdb call, TRBD1, lacks DNA for checking. Germline CDR1 and CDR2: KGHDR and SFDVKD. The CDR3 consists of 15 residues. CDR3 loop: CATSDLRGGEDIQYF.

This chain uses TRBV6-5 with TRBJ2-3; TCRdb selects TRBD1, and the lack of DNA leaves this call unchecked. Germline values: CDR1 MNHEY, CDR2 SVGAGI. The CDR3 extends over 16 amino acids. This CDR3 reads CASSYSRPGSADTQYF.

The chain has TRBV18 and TRBJ2-5; as DNA is missing, the TRBD1 call by TCRdb cannot be tested. Germline CDR1 is KGHSH and CDR2 is LQKENI. The CDR3 runs 13 residues. The CDR3 reads CASSLTVKETQYF.

V gene TRBV7-8 combines with J gene TRBJ2-3; the D call of TRBD2 rests on TCRdb alone, since no DNA is present to check it. The CDR3 consists of 16 residues. Germline assignment: CDR1 SGHVS and CDR2 FQNEAQ. CDR3 in amino acids: CASSLRGTFLTDTQYF.

The V call is TRBV5-1, the J call TRBJ2-2; TCRdb designates TRBD1, a call that cannot be tested without DNA. The CDR3 runs 16 residues. From germline, CDR1 is SGHRS and CDR2 YFSETQ. CDR3 amino acids: CASSGVDTTGTGELFF.

This chain links TRBV11-2 with TRBJ1-4; TCRdb lists TRBD1, though no DNA is available to test this call. Germline V gene lookup returns CDR1 SGHAT and CDR2 FQNNGV. The CDR3 runs to 14 residues. CDR3 sequence reads: CASSWDIKFEKLFF. Variable domain in full (rest from reference TRBV11-2 and TRBJ1-4): EAGVAQSPRYKIIEKRQSVAFWCNPISGHATLYWYQQILGQGPKLLIQFQNNGVVDDSQLPKDRFSAERLKGVDSTLKIQPAKLEDSAVYLCASSWDIKFEKLFFGSGTQLSVL.

The V and J genes are TRBV11-2 and TRBJ2-6. The CDR3 contains 14 residues. Germline V lookup: CDR1 SGHAT, CDR2 FQNNGV. CDR3 sequence reads: CASASLSGANVLTF.

The genes are TRBV6-5 and TRBJ2-1; the TRBD2 assignment by TCRdb is unverifiable without DNA. The CDR3 runs to 15 residues. Germline CDR1 is MNHEY and CDR2 is SVGAGI. The CDR3 reads CASSYSLGLGDEQFF.

The chain recombines TRBV3-1 with TRBJ2-3. There are 15 residues in the CDR3. CDR1 is LGHDT and CDR2 is YNNKEL in the germline V gene (reference sequence). The CDR3 sequence is CASAKDWTGTDTQYF.

This chain links TRBV29-1 with TRBJ2-1. Per germline, CDR1 SQVTM and CDR2 ANQGSEA. This CDR3 has 11 residues. The CDR3 spells CSVGGPSEQFF.

This rearrangement joins TRBV15 to TRBJ1-2; TCRdb proposes TRBD1, but this gene call is untestable without DNA. Per the germline V gene, CDR1 is LNHNV and CDR2 is YYDKDF (reference sequence). The CDR3 is 16 amino acids. The CDR3 is CATSRDRWGAEAGYTF.

This CDR3 reads CASSLDQPLNNQPQHF. This chain uses TRBV7-8 with TRBJ1-5; TCRdb's D call of TRBD1 is untestable without DNA. CDR1 is SGHVS and CDR2 is FQNEAQ in the germline V gene. The CDR3 consists of 16 residues.

This chain links TRBV24-1 with TRBJ1-2; TCRdb selects TRBD1, and the lack of DNA leaves this call unchecked. From germline, CDR1 is KGHDR and CDR2 SFDVKD. The CDR3 length is 11 residues. CDR3: CATNSPSGYTF.

The genes are TRBV5-1 and TRBJ1-1; there is no DNA to check the TCRdb D call of TRBD1. CDR3 size: 17 residues. The germline CDR1 and CDR2 sequences are SGHRS and YFSETQ. Here the CDR3 reads CASSLENDRAWSTEAFF.